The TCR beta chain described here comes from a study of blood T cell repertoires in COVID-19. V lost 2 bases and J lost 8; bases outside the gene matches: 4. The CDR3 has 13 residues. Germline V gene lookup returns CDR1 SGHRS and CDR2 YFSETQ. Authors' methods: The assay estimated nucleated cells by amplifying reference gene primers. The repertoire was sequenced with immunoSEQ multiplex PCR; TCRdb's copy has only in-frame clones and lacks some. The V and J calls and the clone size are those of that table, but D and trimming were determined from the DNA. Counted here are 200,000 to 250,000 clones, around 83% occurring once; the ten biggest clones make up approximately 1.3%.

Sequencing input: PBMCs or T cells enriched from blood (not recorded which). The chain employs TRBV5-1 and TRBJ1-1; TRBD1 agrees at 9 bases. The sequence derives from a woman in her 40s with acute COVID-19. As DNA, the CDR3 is TGCGCCAGCAGCTTACGGGACAGGGACGAAGCTTTCTTT. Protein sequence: CASSLRDRDEAFF. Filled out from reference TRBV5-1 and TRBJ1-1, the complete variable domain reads KAGVTQTPRYLIKTRGQQVTLSCSPISGHRSVSWYQQTPGQGLQFLFEYFSETQRNKGNFPGRFSGRQFSNSRSEMNVSTLELGDSALYLCASSLRDRDEAFFGQGTRLTVV.